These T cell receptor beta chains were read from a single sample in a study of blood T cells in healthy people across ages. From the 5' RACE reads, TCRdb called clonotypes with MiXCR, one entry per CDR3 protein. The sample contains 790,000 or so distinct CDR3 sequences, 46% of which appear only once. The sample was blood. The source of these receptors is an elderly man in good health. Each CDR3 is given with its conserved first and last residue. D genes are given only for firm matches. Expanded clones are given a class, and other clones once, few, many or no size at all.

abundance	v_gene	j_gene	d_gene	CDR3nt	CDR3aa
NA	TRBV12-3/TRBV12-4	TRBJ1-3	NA	TGTGCCAGCAGTTTAGCAGGGCAGTCTGGAAACACCATATATTTT	CASSLAGQSGNTIYF
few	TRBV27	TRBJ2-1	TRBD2	TGTGCCAGCAGTTTTCAAGTACTAGCGGGGGTTGAGCAGTTCTTC	CASSFQVLAGVEQFF
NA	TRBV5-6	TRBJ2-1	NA	TGTGCCAGCAGCCCGGAGTTCGAAGGGAATGAGCAGTTCTTC	CASSPEFEGNEQFF
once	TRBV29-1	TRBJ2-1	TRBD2	TGCAGCGGACTAGCGGGAGGGGGTGGTGAGCAGTTCTTC	CSGLAGGGGEQFF
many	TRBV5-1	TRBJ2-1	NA	TGCGCCAGCAGCTCGGGACTGGCTTACAATGAGCAGTTCTTC	CASSSGLAYNEQFF
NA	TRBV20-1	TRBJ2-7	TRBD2	TGCAGTGCTACTGGCACTAGCGGGACTACGTACGAGCAGTACTTC	CSATGTSGTTYEQYF
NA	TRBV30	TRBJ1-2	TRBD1	TGTGCCTGGAGATGCAGGGGGATCTATGGCTACACCTTC	CAWRCRGIYGYTF
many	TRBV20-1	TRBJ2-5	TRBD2	TGCAGTGCTCTCCCGGTGGGTCTAGCGGGAGGTGGCAGGGAGGAGACCCAGTACTTC	CSALPVGLAGGGREETQYF
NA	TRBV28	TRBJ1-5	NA	TGTGCCAGCAACACACTCCTACAGGGAGTTCAGCCCCAGCATTTT	CASNTLLQGVQPQHF
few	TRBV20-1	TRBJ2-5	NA	TGCAGTGCTAGCCAGGGATGGACCCAGTACTTC	CSASQGWTQYF
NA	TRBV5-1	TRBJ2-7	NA	TGCGCCAGCAGCCCTTCGTCCGGAACGGGCGAGCAGTACTTC	CASSPSSGTGEQYF
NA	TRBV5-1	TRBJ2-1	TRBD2	TGCGCCAGCAGCTGGACTAGCGGAGTCAATGAGCAGTTCTTC	CASSWTSGVNEQFF
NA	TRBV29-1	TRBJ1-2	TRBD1	TGCAGCGTTGAAGGTCCAGGGGGCAGTGGCTACACCTTC	CSVEGPGGSGYTF
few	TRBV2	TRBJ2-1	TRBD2	TGTGCCAGCAGTGTCGGACTAGCACTACACAATGAGCAGTTCTTC	CASSVGLALHNEQFF
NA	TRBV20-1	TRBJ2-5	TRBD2	TGCAGTGCTAGAGATGGGGTAGCGGGATACCAAGAGACCCAGTACTTC	CSARDGVAGYQETQYF